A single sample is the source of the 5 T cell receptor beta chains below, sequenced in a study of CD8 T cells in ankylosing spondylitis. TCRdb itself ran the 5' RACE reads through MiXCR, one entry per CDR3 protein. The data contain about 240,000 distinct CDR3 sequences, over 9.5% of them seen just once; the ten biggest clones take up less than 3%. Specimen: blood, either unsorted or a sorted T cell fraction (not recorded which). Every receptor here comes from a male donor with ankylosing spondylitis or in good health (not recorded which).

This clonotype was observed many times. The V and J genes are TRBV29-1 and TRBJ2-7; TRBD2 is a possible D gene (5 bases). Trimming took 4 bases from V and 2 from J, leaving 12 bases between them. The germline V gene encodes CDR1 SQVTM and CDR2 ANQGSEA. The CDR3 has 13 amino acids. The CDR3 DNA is TGCAGCGTTGTGGAGGACGGCACCTACGAGCAGTACTTC. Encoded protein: CSVVEDGTYEQYF.

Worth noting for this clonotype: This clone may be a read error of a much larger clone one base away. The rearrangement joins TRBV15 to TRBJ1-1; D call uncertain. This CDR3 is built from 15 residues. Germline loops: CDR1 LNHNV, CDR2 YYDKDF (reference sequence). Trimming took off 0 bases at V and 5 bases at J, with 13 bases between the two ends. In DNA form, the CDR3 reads TGTGCCACCAGCAGAGAGCTCTGCGAATGGACTGAAGCTTTCTTT. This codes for CATSRELCEWTEAFF.

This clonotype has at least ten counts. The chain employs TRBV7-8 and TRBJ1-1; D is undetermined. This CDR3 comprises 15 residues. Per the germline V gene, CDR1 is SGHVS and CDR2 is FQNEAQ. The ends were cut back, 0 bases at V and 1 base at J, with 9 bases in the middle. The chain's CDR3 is CASSLALEGNTEAFF. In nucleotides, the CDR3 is TGTGCCAGCAGCTTAGCGCTTGAGGGGAACACTGAAGCTTTCTTT.

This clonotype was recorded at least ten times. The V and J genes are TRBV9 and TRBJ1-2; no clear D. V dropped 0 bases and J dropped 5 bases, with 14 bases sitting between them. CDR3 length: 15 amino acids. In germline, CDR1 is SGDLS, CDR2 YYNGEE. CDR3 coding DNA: TGTGCCAGCAGCGTAGCTATAAAGGGTCTTTATGGCTACACCTTC. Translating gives CASSVAIKGLYGYTF.

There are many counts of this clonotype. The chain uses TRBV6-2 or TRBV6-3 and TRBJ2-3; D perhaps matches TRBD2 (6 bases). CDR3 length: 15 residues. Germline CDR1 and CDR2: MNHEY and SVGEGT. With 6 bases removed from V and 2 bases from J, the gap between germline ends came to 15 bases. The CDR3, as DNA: TGTGCCAGCAGACCCTGGGGAGGAAACACAGATACGCAGTATTTT. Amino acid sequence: CASRPWGGNTDTQYF.